These 24 T cell receptor beta chains share one sample of origin, sequenced in a study of OX40 agonist ivuxolimab in advanced cancers. Data came from immunoSEQ multiplex PCR; TCRdb stores just in-frame clones and leaves some out. This table has tens of thousands of clones, 65% to 85% appearing once. The sequencing here drew on CD4+ or CD8+ T cells sorted from blood, taken in a trial of the OX40 agonist ivuxolimab. Receptors were obtained from an adult with an advanced solid tumor such as melanoma, head and neck, liver or kidney cancer.

A single count supports this clone. V and J are TRBV7-2 and TRBJ2-2; the match to TRBD2 covers 9 bases. Germline V lookup: CDR1 SGHTA, CDR2 FQGNSA. This CDR3 has 19 residues. Unmatched junction bases numbered 14, after V lost 4 bases and J lost 2 bases. The CDR3 DNA sequence: TGTGCCAGCAGCTCCCCTATAGCGGGGGCCTCCTTTAACACCGGGGAGCTGTTTTTT. The encoded protein is CASSSPIAGASFNTGELFF. The variable domain in full, completed from reference TRBV7-2 and TRBJ2-2, reads GAGVSQSPSNKVTEKGKDVELRCDPISGHTALYWYRQSLGQGLEFLIYFQGNSAPDKSGLPSDRFSAERTGGSVSTLTIQRTQQEDSAVYLCASSSPIAGASFNTGELFFGEGSRLTVL.

The rearrangement joins TRBV6-1 to TRBJ2-5; D could derive from TRBD1 or TRBD2 (5 bases each). Trimming left V 4 bases short and J 5 bases short, with 17 bases between. Germline lookup yields CDR1 MNHNS and CDR2 SASEGT. CDR3 size: 15 residues. As DNA, the CDR3 is TGTGCCAGCAGTGTTGGGACCCCTCCCAGGGAGACCCAGTACTTC. It yields the protein CASSVGTPPRETQYF.

This chain uses TRBV6-7 with TRBJ2-7, with D maybe TRBD2 (6 bases). TRBV6-7 is classed as an ORF, of uncertain function. The CDR3 covers 15 residues. With 4 bases removed from V and 6 bases from J, the gap between germline ends came to 19 bases. The CDR3 sequence is CASSFRSGGKGEQYF. The CDR3 DNA reads TGTGCCAGCAGTTTTAGATCTGGAGGGAAGGGCGAGCAGTACTTC.

The CDR3 loop is CASSLEGVNYGYTF. The CDR3 nucleotides are TGCGCCAGCAGCTTGGAAGGGGTGAACTATGGCTACACCTTC. The rearrangement links TRBV5-1 to TRBJ1-2; D is perhaps TRBD1 (5 bases). Per the germline V gene, CDR1 is SGHRS and CDR2 is YFSETQ. The V end lost 0 bases, the J end lost 2 bases, and 8 bases lay between the germline ends. The CDR3 is 14 residues long.

The chain couples TRBV1 to TRBJ2-2; the listed D gene, TRBD2, was not tested against the DNA. TRBV1 is reported as a pseudogene. The CDR3 sequence is 20 residues long. CDR3 protein: CTSSPEGAGGPGDDTGELFF. The CDR3 DNA reads as TGCACCAGCAGCCCCGAAGGGGCGGGGGGGCCGGGAGATGACACCGGGGAGCTGTTTTTT.

The chain links TRBV10-1 to TRBJ1-5, with TRBD1 matching over 7 bases. The junction had 21 bases not matched to a gene; V was cut back by 7 bases and J by 0 bases. The CDR3 has 20 amino acids. CDR1 and CDR2 (germline): WNHNN, SYGVQD (reference sequence). The CDR3 here is CASTTITGTEKTYSNQPQHF. For the CDR3, the DNA is TGCGCCAGCACCACCATCACCGGGACAGAAAAAACTTATAGCAATCAGCCCCAGCATTTT.

This chain links TRBV7-2 with TRBJ1-1; the D gene is possibly TRBD1 (5 bases). CDR1 is SGHTA, CDR2 FQGNSA, per germline. Deletions cut 5 bases from V and 1 base from J, with 17 bases between. The CDR3 covers 16 residues. This chain's CDR3 is CASSLPGGWANTEAFF. The CDR3 nucleotides read TGTGCCAGCAGCCTCCCCGGGGGATGGGCGAACACTGAAGCTTTCTTT. The variable domain in full, with the rest retrieved from reference TRBV7-2 and TRBJ1-1, is GAGVSQSPSNKVTEKGKDVELRCDPISGHTALYWYRQSLGQGLEFLIYFQGNSAPDKSGLPSDRFSAERTGGSVSTLTIQRTQQEDSAVYLCASSLPGGWANTEAFFGQGTRLTVV.

V usage is TRBV7-9 and J usage is TRBJ2-2, with a tentative D call TRBD1 (6 bases). The CDR3 covers 19 residues. Trimming removed 2 bases at V and 4 bases at J, with 23 bases between. CDR1 and CDR2 from the germline V gene are SEHNR and FQNEAQ (reference sequence). The CDR3 coding sequence is TGTGCCAGCAGCTTAATCCCCATGAACAGGGCCTCAGGCACCGGGGAGCTGTTTTTT. Translating gives CASSLIPMNRASGTGELFF.

This rearrangement joins TRBV7-9 to TRBJ1-6; the D gene is possibly TRBD1 (5 bases). V lost 3 bases and J lost 8, with 11 bases in between. The CDR3 consists of 14 residues. Germline-derived CDR1 and CDR2 are SEHNR and FQNEAQ (reference sequence). This CDR3 reads CASSFGTRDSPLHF. The DNA for the CDR3 is TGTGCCAGCAGCTTTGGGACTAGGGATTCACCCCTCCACTTT.

The chain has TRBV6-5 and TRBJ1-1; maybe TRBD1 (5 bases). The CDR3 covers 14 residues. Germline assignment: CDR1 MNHEY and CDR2 SVGAGI. Trimming cost V 6 bases and J 0 bases, with 11 bases left between them. CDR3: CASSTLGVNTEAFF. For the CDR3, the DNA is TGTGCCAGCAGCACTCTGGGGGTGAACACTGAAGCTTTCTTT.

This clone was picked up a small number of times. Other DNA sequences in this sample translate to the same CDR3. The CDR3 nucleotides are TGCAGTGCAAGGGCAGGGTATGGCTACACCTTC. Amino acid sequence: CSARAGYGYTF. This chain joins TRBV20-1 and TRBJ1-2; D is perhaps TRBD1 (5 bases). This CDR3 has 11 residues. The germline V gene encodes CDR1 DFQATT and CDR2 SNEGSKA (reference sequence). The V end lost 6 bases, the J end lost 5 bases, and 10 bases lay between the germline ends.

This rearrangement joins TRBV4-1 to TRBJ2-5, with D uncertain. Trimming took 0 bases from V and 5 from J, leaving 7 bases between them. The CDR3 is 13 amino acids. Germline CDR1 MGHRA, CDR2 YSYEKL. Here the CDR3 DNA reads TGCGCCAGCAGCCAAGACCCAACGGAGACCCAGTACTTC. It translates to CASSQDPTETQYF.

The chain carries TRBV25-1 and TRBJ1-2; TRBD1 agrees at 9 bases. There are 12 residues in the CDR3. J gave up 6 bases and V 6 bases, and 2 bases lay outside the gene matches. Germline loops: CDR1 MGHDK, CDR2 SYGVNS. CDR3 sequence (DNA): TGTGCCAGCAGGAGACAGGGGGATGGCTACACCTTC. Encoded protein: CASRRQGDGYTF.

The gene calls are TRBV4-1 and TRBJ2-7; perhaps TRBD1 as D (5 bases). The CDR3 length is 15 residues. The germline CDR1 and CDR2 sequences are MGHRA and YSYEKL. Trimming shortened V by 1 base and J by 1 base, and 11 bases separated the two germline ends. The CDR3 region is CASSQAAAGSYEQYF. CDR3 DNA sequence: TGCGCCAGCAGCCAAGCTGCTGCAGGGTCCTACGAGCAGTACTTC.

The chain employs TRBV5-1 and TRBJ2-4; tentatively, D is TRBD1 or TRBD2 (7 bases each). Germline lookup yields CDR1 SGHRS and CDR2 YFSETQ. V lost 3 bases, J lost 0 bases, and 22 bases lay in between. This CDR3 has 19 residues. CDR3 sequence: CASSSTGAGGFLAKNIQYF. In DNA, the CDR3 is TGCGCCAGCAGCTCTACAGGGGCCGGGGGGTTTCTAGCCAAAAACATTCAGTACTTC.

This chain links TRBV11-2 with TRBJ1-1; D uncertain. With 5 bases removed from V and 3 bases from J, the gap between germline ends came to 10 bases. This CDR3 is built from 13 residues. The germline CDR1 and CDR2 sequences are SGHAT and FQNNGV. CDR3 coding DNA: TGTGCCAGCAGCCTAACAACTGACACTGAAGCTTTCTTT. Its protein is CASSLTTDTEAFF.

CDR3 nucleotide sequence: TGTGCCAGCAGTGAATTTACTAGCGGGCAATACGAGCAGTACTTC. This translates into CASSEFTSGQYEQYF. The chain couples TRBV25-1 to TRBJ2-7; 9 bases fit TRBD2. Germline V lookup: CDR1 MGHDK, CDR2 SYGVNS. The CDR3 extends over 15 amino acids. V lost 1 base and J lost 4; bases outside the gene matches: 5.

This chain links TRBV19 with TRBJ1-6; D is possibly TRBD1 (5 bases). V gave up 2 bases and J gave up 5 bases, with 10 bases separating them. This CDR3 spans 15 amino acids. The germline gives CDR1 LNHDA, CDR2 SQIVND (reference sequence). The CDR3 loop reads CASSIRGTNNSPLHF. The CDR3 DNA sequence: TGTGCCAGTAGTATAAGGGGTACCAATAATTCACCCCTCCACTTT.

A note on this clone: The conserved phenylalanine or tryptophan is not found at the CDR3 terminus, so this likely reflects a read error. The limits of the CDR3 on the DNA are not certain, so only TCRdb's listed CDR3 is given. J is TRBJ1-4 and V is TRBV7-4. The CDR3 is made up of 10 amino acids, end residues included. Germline V CDR1 and CDR2: SGHVT, SQSDAQ. This CDR3 is CASSSTGGTI.

The chain employs TRBV7-8 and TRBJ2-2, with D maybe TRBD2 (8 bases). Germline V lookup: CDR1 SGHVS, CDR2 FQNEAQ. V lost 7 bases and J 4 bases, leaving 13 bases between the germline ends. This CDR3 contains 14 residues. DNA for the CDR3: TGTGCCAGCATCAGGGGGACTAGCACCGGGGAGCTGTTTTTT. Its translation is CASIRGTSTGELFF.

J is TRBJ1-6 and V is TRBV28; D uncertain. The germline V gene has CDR1 MDHEN and CDR2 SYDVKM. The CDR3 is 12 residues long. V lost 4 bases and J 11 bases, leaving 9 bases between the germline ends. DNA for the CDR3: TGTGCCAGCAGTTCTGGGGTGCCACCCCTCCACTTT. Its protein is CASSSGVPPLHF.

This clone appeared once. The genes are TRBV5-1 and TRBJ2-6, with D possibly being TRBD1 (5 bases). V gave up 2 bases and J gave up 2 bases, with 8 bases separating them. Per the germline V gene, CDR1 is SGHRS and CDR2 is YFSETQ. The CDR3 spans 15 residues. The CDR3 DNA follows: TGCGCCAGCAGCTTTCAGGGAACTGGGGCCAACGTCCTGACTTTC. Protein sequence: CASSFQGTGANVLTF. The complete variable domain, with remaining parts taken from reference TRBV5-1 and TRBJ2-6, reads KAGVTQTPRYLIKTRGQQVTLSCSPISGHRSVSWYQQTPGQGLQFLFEYFSETQRNKGNFPGRFSGRQFSNSRSEMNVSTLELGDSALYLCASSFQGTGANVLTFGAGSRLTVL.

The V gene is TRBV5-4, the J gene TRBJ1-5; possibly TRBD1 for D (5 bases). Germline values: CDR1 SGHNT, CDR2 YYREEE (reference sequence). The germline V and J ends were trimmed by 0 bases and 14 bases, with 12 bases remaining between them. The CDR3 covers 12 residues. The CDR3 DNA sequence: TGTGCCAGCAGCTTGGCTGGCAGAGGGGAGCATTTT. It translates to CASSLAGRGEHF.

This sequence joins TRBV30 and TRBJ2-3; D gene ambiguous. The CDR3 has 12 residues. The V gene's germline CDR1 is GTSNPN and CDR2 SVGIG (reference sequence). V shed 1 base and J shed 6 bases, with 8 bases lying between them. CDR3 sequence: CAWSEYRDTQYF. The CDR3, as DNA: TGTGCCTGGAGTGAGTACCGGGATACGCAGTATTTT.